Listed below are T cell receptor beta chains from one sample, sequenced in a study of T cell repertoires in cytomegalovirus infection. TCRdb processed the reads anew with MiXCR; each CDR3 protein has one entry. The sample lists approximately 630,000 distinct CDR3 sequences; approximately 24% were seen once. The sample was CD8+ T cells from PBMCs. The receptor source for this set is a human donor in good health (CMV status not recorded). Some clones in this sample may be carry-over from other donors' samples. Each CDR3 is given with its conserved first and last residue. D genes are given only for firm matches. Clone size, where shown, is once, few, many, or a class for clones that have expanded.

V,size,D,length,J,DNA,CDR3
TRBV20-1,once,TRBD1,13,TRBJ1-2,TGCAGTGCTCCAGGGACAGGGGGAAAGGGCTACACCTTC,CSAPGTGGKGYTF
TRBV7-2,many,NA,15,TRBJ2-7,TGTGCCAGCAGGCTAGACGGGCAGGCAGCCTACGAGCAGTACTTC,CASRLDGQAAYEQYF
TRBV29-1,NA,NA,14,TRBJ2-7,TGCAGCGTTGAGGGGCAGGGCGCCGACTACGAGCAGTACTTC,CSVEGQGADYEQYF
TRBV7-2,many,NA,12,TRBJ2-7,TGTGCCAGCTTCCAGGGCGGTTACGAGCAGTACTTC,CASFQGGYEQYF
TRBV29-1,NA,TRBD1,13,TRBJ1-2,TGCAGCGTTGGGACAGGGGGCGCGAATGGCTACACCTTC,CSVGTGGANGYTF
TRBV5-5,NA,NA,15,TRBJ2-4,TGTGCCAGCAGCTTGGAGACCCCAGCCGAAAACATTCAGTACTTC,CASSLETPAENIQYF
TRBV29-1,NA,TRBD1,13,TRBJ2-7,TGCAGCGTTTTGACAGGGGCGGCCTACGAGCAGTACTTC,CSVLTGAAYEQYF
TRBV5-1,NA,NA,14,TRBJ1-1,TGCGCCAGCAGGGGGGGAGGGGACAACACTGAAGCTTTCTTT,CASRGGGDNTEAFF
TRBV28,NA,TRBD1,15,TRBJ1-5,TGTGCCAGCAGGGGCGCACAGGGGGTATACCAGCCCCAGCATTTT,CASRGAQGVYQPQHF
TRBV5-5,NA,NA,15,TRBJ1-1,TGTGTCAGCAGCTTGACAGAGGGAATGAACACTGAAGCTTTCTTT,CVSSLTEGMNTEAFF
TRBV28,many,NA,15,TRBJ2-2,TGTGCCAGCAGTACCCACGTCAGTCCCGCCGGGGAGCTGTTTTTT,CASSTHVSPAGELFF
TRBV14,NA,NA,15,TRBJ1-4,TGTGCCAGCAGCCAGGGACCCTGGGCGAGTGAAAAACTGTTTTTT,CASSQGPWASEKLFF
TRBV4-1,NA,NA,14,TRBJ2-1,TGCGCCAGCAGCCAAGACCCTGGAGTGGGTGAGCAGTTCTTC,CASSQDPGVGEQFF
TRBV20-1,few,NA,15,TRBJ2-1,TGCAGTGCTAGGGACAGTTTGAGCTCCTACAATGAGCAGTTCTTC,CSARDSLSSYNEQFF
TRBV5-6,NA,NA,16,TRBJ1-2,TGTGCCAGCAGCTCCGGGGAGGGCTGGGCTCTCGGTGGCTACACCTTC,CASSSGEGWALGGYTF
TRBV12-3/TRBV12-4,NA,NA,21,TRBJ2-1,TGTGCCAGCAGTTTGTACGAAAGGGACTTACCGGGGTTATCCTCCTACAATGAGCAGTTCTTC,CASSLYERDLPGLSSYNEQFF
TRBV20-1,many,NA,15,TRBJ1-4,TGCAGTGCTAGCTTTACGGGATCCCCGATCGAAAAACTGTTTTTT,CSASFTGSPIEKLFF
TRBV7-9,many,NA,18,TRBJ1-1,TGTGCCAGCAGCTTAGGGGGGGGCGTGGTCAGGGGAGGCAGTGAAGCTTTCTTT,CASSLGGGVVRGGSEAFF
TRBV4-1,few,NA,15,TRBJ1-6,TGTGCCAGTAGCCAAAACACAGGGTATAATTCACCCCTCCACTTT,CASSQNTGYNSPLHF
TRBV20-1,NA,TRBD1,20,TRBJ1-5,TGCAGTGCTAGATCGTCGGGGTTAGGGACAGGCCTTTTGAGCAATCAGCCCCAGCATTTT,CSARSSGLGTGLLSNQPQHF
TRBV27,NA,NA,12,TRBJ2-3,TGTGCCAGCAGTACCCTCTTAGATACGCAGTATTTT,CASSTLLDTQYF